The 3 T cell receptor beta chains below were found in one sample sequenced in a study of shared clonotypes between healthy human individuals. Assay used: immunoSEQ multiplex PCR; TCRdb lists only in-frame clones, some missing. The sample shows fewer than 700,000 clones, roughly 72% of them seen only once. Sequenced material: PBMCs. The origin of the receptors is a woman aged 35 to 49 in good health. Some clones in this sample may be carry-over from other donors' samples.

This clone has at least ten counts. V and J are TRBV19 and TRBJ2-5; 10 bases line up with TRBD2. This CDR3 is built from 16 residues. V trimming: 4 bases; J trimming: 4 bases; junction bases outside the gene matches: 9. Germline lookup yields CDR1 LNHDA and CDR2 SQIVND (reference sequence). The CDR3 is CASSRWLAGAGETQYF. The CDR3 region has the DNA TGTGCCAGTAGTAGGTGGCTAGCGGGAGCCGGAGAGACCCAGTACTTC.

The chain recombines TRBV7-2 with TRBJ1-4; weak D call: TRBD1 (5 bases). This CDR3 spans 15 amino acids. Germline CDR1 reads SGHTA; CDR2 reads FQGNSA. The V end was cut by 5 bases, the J end by 1 base, with 11 bases between. CDR3 nucleotide sequence: TGTGCCAGCAGCCCCGGGGGGGGAACTAATGAAAAACTGTTTTTT. The encoded protein is CASSPGGGTNEKLFF. Based on the CDR3 plus reference TRBV7-2 and TRBJ1-4, the full variable domain is GAGVSQSPSNKVTEKGKDVELRCDPISGHTALYWYRQSLGQGLEFLIYFQGNSAPDKSGLPSDRFSAERTGGSVSTLTIQRTQQEDSAVYLCASSPGGGTNEKLFFGSGTQLSVL.

About this clone: This may come from a read error, since a much larger clone is one base off. The chain joins TRBV4-2 to TRBJ2-1, with a tentative D call TRBD2 (7 bases). The CDR3 sequence is 13 residues long. Germline V CDR1 and CDR2: LGHNA, YNFKEQ. V was shortened by 8 bases and J by 13 bases, with 21 bases between the two germline ends. The CDR3 loop is CASGPQGRGHQFF. CDR3 DNA: TGTGCCAGCGGCCCCCAAGGGCGGGGGCATCAGTTCTTC.